One and the same sample provided the 21 T cell receptor beta chains below, sequenced in a study of blood T cells in healthy people across ages. With a J-beta primer mix and a sample-barcoded 5' primer, a second PCR ran about 7 to 11 cycles. TCRdb passed the 5' RACE reads through MiXCR, listing each CDR3 protein once. This table holds about 1.1 million distinct CDR3 sequences, about two fifths found once. Material: blood. The origin of the receptors is a young man in good health.

This clonotype was seen ten or more times. V gene TRBV20-1 combines with J gene TRBJ2-7, with D maybe TRBD1 (6 bases). The germline gives CDR1 DFQATT, CDR2 SNEGSKA (reference sequence). Trimming removed 3 bases at V and 1 base at J, with 7 bases between. This CDR3 spans 12 amino acids. In DNA, the CDR3 is TGCAGTGCTAGTGGACAGTCCTACGAGCAGTACTTC. It is translated as CSASGQSYEQYF.

This rearrangement joins TRBV5-1 to TRBJ1-1; D is unclear. The CDR3 totals 14 residues. Trimming cost V 0 bases and J 5 bases, with 11 bases left between them. In germline, CDR1 is SGHRS, CDR2 YFSETQ. CDR3 sequence reads: CASSLDGRDTEAFF. As DNA, the CDR3 is TGCGCCAGCAGCTTGGATGGGAGAGATACTGAAGCTTTCTTT.

The table lists this clonotype with a few counts. This sequence joins TRBV4-3 and TRBJ2-1, with 10 bases aligning to TRBD1. Germline V gives CDR1 LGHNA, CDR2 YSLEER. The CDR3 has 18 amino acids. Germline trimming cut 0 bases from V and 8 bases from J; bases unmatched to any gene: 13. The CDR3 nucleotides read TGCGCCAGCAGCCAAGATTTAGATTCGACAGGGGGCGTCGATGAGCAGTTCTTC. It codes for CASSQDLDSTGGVDEQFF.

This clonotype was detected only once. V gene TRBV6-5 combines with J gene TRBJ1-6; D not resolved. The CDR3 is made up of 16 amino acids. V dropped 5 bases and J dropped 5 bases, with 16 bases sitting between them. Germline lookup yields CDR1 MNHEY and CDR2 SVGAGI. This CDR3 is CASSLQKSSHNSPLHF. The CDR3 DNA sequence: TGTGCCAGCAGTCTACAGAAGAGTTCCCATAATTCACCCCTCCACTTT.

The chain recombines TRBV28 with TRBJ2-1; 15 bases align to TRBD2. This CDR3 is built from 16 residues. Trimming took 3 bases from V and 9 from J; bases not matched to a gene: 6. Per germline, CDR1 MDHEN and CDR2 SYDVKM. The CDR3 DNA follows: TGTGCCAGCAGTTTTAGGGGGACTAGCGGGGGGTGTGAGCAGTTCTTC. This encodes CASSFRGTSGGCEQFF.

This clonotype was observed a handful of times. V usage is TRBV7-2 and J usage is TRBJ2-4; either TRBD1 or TRBD2 may supply D (7 bases each). Germline V gene lookup returns CDR1 SGHTA and CDR2 FQGNSA. V dropped 5 bases and J dropped 3 bases, with 14 bases sitting between them. This CDR3 contains 15 residues. DNA for the CDR3: TGTGCCAGCAGCCCCCAGGGGGGGGTCAAAAACATTCAGTACTTC. Its translation is CASSPQGGVKNIQYF.

A few counts support this clonotype. CDR3 bases: TGTGCCATCAGTGAGGGGAGCGTAATGGAGTACTTC. This sequence encodes CAISEGSVMEYF. This chain links TRBV10-3 with TRBJ2-7; D is possibly TRBD2 (5 bases). CDR3 size: 12 residues. CDR1 ENHRY and CDR2 SYGVKD come from the germline V gene. V lost 2 bases and J 11 bases, leaving 13 bases between the germline ends.

CDR3 sequence (DNA): TGTGCCAGCAGCTTTCCGGGACAATTCCCCTACAATGAGCAGTTCTTC. Translation: CASSFPGQFPYNEQFF. The chain links TRBV7-2 to TRBJ2-1, with a tentative D call TRBD1 (6 bases). Trimming took 3 bases from V and 2 from J, leaving 14 bases between them. CDR1 and CDR2 from the germline V gene are SGHTA and FQGNSA. The length of the CDR3 is 16 residues.

This clonotype was picked up many times. This chain connects TRBV3-1 to TRBJ2-1; TRBD1 agrees at 7 bases. Unmatched junction bases numbered 6, after V lost 4 bases and J lost 12 bases. The CDR3 loop spans 12 amino acids. The germline CDR1 and CDR2 sequences are LGHDT and YNNKEL (reference sequence). CDR3 DNA: TGTGCCAGCAGCCCTCGACAGGGTCGGCAGTTCTTC. Protein product: CASSPRQGRQFF.

The chain carries TRBV12-3 or TRBV12-4 and TRBJ2-5; D possibly corresponds to TRBD2 (5 bases). The CDR3 loop spans 13 amino acids. Trimming left V 6 bases short and J 4 bases short, with 12 bases between. The CDR3 is CASSPGWGETQYF. The CDR3 region has the DNA TGTGCCAGCAGCCCGGGATGGGGAGAGACCCAGTACTTC.

The table lists this clonotype with a count of one. The rearrangement joins TRBV6-2 or TRBV6-3 to TRBJ1-6; D may be TRBD1 (5 bases). The germline gives CDR1 MNHEY, CDR2 SVGEGT. This CDR3 contains 13 residues. Trimming pared 7 bases from V and 9 bases from J, leaving 13 bases between. This CDR3 is CASMGDIISPLHF. CDR3 in DNA: TGTGCCAGCATGGGGGATATAATTTCACCCCTCCACTTT.

This clonotype was recorded a few times. The chain joins TRBV20-1 to TRBJ2-3, with 11 positions matching TRBD2. Unmatched junction bases numbered 12, after V lost 1 base and J lost 0 bases. In germline, CDR1 is DFQATT, CDR2 SNEGSKA (reference sequence). The CDR3 length is 19 residues. The DNA for the CDR3 is TGCAGTGCTAGAGGGACCACTAGCGGGGGTGGAACTAGCACAGATACGCAGTATTTT. Translation: CSARGTTSGGGTSTDTQYF.

The CDR3 DNA follows: TGTGCCAGCAGTTTAACGTTTCCGCAGAACACTGAAGCTTTCTTT. It specifies CASSLTFPQNTEAFF. The chain couples TRBV25-1 to TRBJ1-1; no reliable D call. V lost 5 bases to trimming and J lost 1 base, with 14 bases between them. Germline V gene lookup returns CDR1 MGHDK and CDR2 SYGVNS. The CDR3 has 15 residues.

This clonotype was counted between two and nine times. The chain couples TRBV20-1 to TRBJ2-3; possible D gene TRBD1, 6 bases. The V gene's germline CDR1 is DFQATT and CDR2 SNEGSKA (reference sequence). The CDR3 totals 16 residues. V lost 0 bases to trimming and J lost 6 bases, with 19 bases between them. This CDR3 is CSAREGGGTRADTQYF. The CDR3 bases are TGCAGTGCTAGAGAGGGCGGTGGGACAAGAGCGGATACGCAGTATTTT.

The chain is built from TRBV3-1 and TRBJ1-2; D not resolved. The CDR3 contains 13 residues. CDR1 is LGHDT and CDR2 is YNNKEL in the germline V gene (reference sequence). The V and J ends lost 0 bases and 7 bases respectively, with 9 bases between them. The chain's CDR3 is CASSQEAKSGYTF. The CDR3 nucleotides read TGTGCCAGCAGCCAAGAAGCCAAGAGTGGCTACACCTTC.

Notes on this clonotype: A read error is possible here, since a much larger clone lies one base away. The chain employs TRBV4-3 and TRBJ2-1; D remains ambiguous. V lost 1 base and J lost 9, with 10 bases in between. The CDR3 totals 13 residues. In germline, CDR1 is LGHNA, CDR2 YSLEER. This chain's CDR3 is CASSQVSTSEQFF. CDR3 in DNA: TGCGCCAGCAGCCAAGTTAGTACGAGTGAGCAGTTCTTC.

The CDR3 here is CASSTRDRAHYEQYF. CDR3 DNA sequence: TGTGCCAGCAGTACCAGGGACAGGGCCCACTACGAGCAGTACTTC. This sequence joins TRBV6-6 and TRBJ2-7, with 9 bases identical to TRBD1. The CDR3 runs to 15 residues. Germline trimming cut 5 bases from V and 3 bases from J; bases unmatched to any gene: 8. Per germline, CDR1 MNHNY and CDR2 SVGAGI (reference sequence).

As to this clonotype: A much larger clone lies a single base off, so this may be a read error. In nucleotides, the CDR3 is TGCAGCGTTGAGGTAGGGGGAGTAACCTACGAGCAGTACTTC. Protein product: CSVEVGGVTYEQYF. The chain couples TRBV29-1 to TRBJ2-7, with a possible D match to TRBD1 (6 bases). With 3 bases removed from V and 2 bases from J, the gap between germline ends came to 14 bases. This CDR3 spans 14 amino acids. Germline CDR1 SQVTM, CDR2 ANQGSEA.

This clonotype was seen more than once but under ten times. This chain uses TRBV10-3 with TRBJ2-3, with 12 nucleotides matching TRBD2. Germline values: CDR1 ENHRY, CDR2 SYGVKD. The CDR3 contains 14 residues. V was clipped by 8 bases and J by 3 bases; unmatched bases: 3. CDR3 in amino acids: CAIRTSGVTDTQYF. The CDR3 bases are TGTGCCATCCGGACTAGCGGGGTAACAGATACGCAGTATTTT.

The gene calls are TRBV28 and TRBJ1-5; 11 bases line up with TRBD1. CDR1 is MDHEN and CDR2 is SYDVKM in the germline V gene. Germline trimming cut 10 bases from V and 3 bases from J; bases unmatched to any gene: 5. There are 14 residues in the CDR3. Here the CDR3 reads CAIKDRGLNQPQHF. CDR3 coding DNA: TGTGCCATCAAGGACAGGGGGCTCAATCAGCCCCAGCATTTT.

This clonotype was counted a few times. CDR3 in amino acids: CASSLDGDNEQYF. The DNA of the CDR3 is TGTGCCAGCAGCTTAGACGGGGACAATGAGCAGTACTTC. V usage is TRBV7-2 and J usage is TRBJ2-5; the D gene is possibly TRBD1 (6 bases). V dropped 1 base and J dropped 11 bases, with 14 bases sitting between them. Looked up from germline, CDR1 is SGHTA and CDR2 is FQGNSA. This CDR3 has 13 amino acids.